The entry below gives a single T cell receptor (beta chain) sequence along with its context. The antigen remains unidentified. From RNA transcripts, TCR beta CDR3 regions were amplified. The HTBI set primed first-round TCR CDR3 RT-PCR. TCRdb re-called the multiplex PCR reads through MiXCR, storing one row per CDR3 protein. The data hold a few hundred thousand distinct CDR3 sequences, with 35% to 55% observed a single time. CDR3 length: 17 residues. V shed 2 bases and J 1 base; nucleotides not matched to a gene: 6. Germline loops: CDR1 SGHVS, CDR2 FNYEAQ. This record comes from a study of T cells in Graves' hyperthyroidism and ophthalmopathy. General study results and limits: Peripheral blood also featured most of the thyroid clonotypes expanded above 0.001. Ophthalmopathy, as predicted by the model, came a median roughly 6.5 months after the prediction.

Uncontrolled infection, other autoimmune disease, pregnancy or lactation led to exclusion. Based on clinical symptoms, serum thyroxine and TRAb, thyroid ultrasound and orbital computed tomography, diagnoses were reached. Sequencing was done on a sample of peripheral blood or thyroid tissue (not recorded which). The origin of this receptor is an adult woman with Graves' disease, either hyperthyroidism or ophthalmopathy (not recorded which). This chain connects TRBV7-6 to TRBJ2-1; 9 positions agree with TRBD1. This CDR3 reads CASSLTNRGLSYNEQFF. CDR3 DNA sequence: TGTGCCAGCAGCTTAACGAACAGGGGGCTTTCCTACAATGAGCAGTTCTTC.